These 2 T cell receptor beta chains were all obtained from the same sample, sequenced in a study of blood T cell repertoires in COVID-19 (dated by TCRdb to the early 2020s). Library generation was performed with the immunoSEQ multiplex PCR assay. As stored in TCRdb, this immuneACCESS dataset retains in-frame rearrangements with V and J assigned. A fraction of the clones does not appear; measured against another copy, unresolved V genes explain less than half of the discrepancy, and the remainder lacks a known reason. This sample is represented by about 40,000 clones; approximately 83% of them were singletons. The ten most abundant clones make up 2.6% of the sample. Material: peripheral blood. These receptors were obtained from an older woman with acute or convalescent COVID-19.

The DNA for the CDR3 is TGTGCCAGCAGCCCCACAGGGGGCCCGAGGAGCTCCTACGAGCAGTACTTC. This encodes CASSPTGGPRSSYEQYF. This rearrangement joins TRBV5-6 to TRBJ2-7; 9 nucleotides agree with TRBD1. Per germline, CDR1 SGHDT and CDR2 YYEEEE. The junction had 11 bases not matched to a gene; V was cut back by 4 bases and J by 0 bases. There are 17 residues in the CDR3.

The chain carries TRBV5-4 and TRBJ1-2; no reliable D call. There are 15 residues in the CDR3. The V gene lost 4 bases and the J gene lost 1 base, with 14 bases spanning the gap. Per germline, CDR1 SGHNT and CDR2 YYREEE (reference sequence). The CDR3 protein is CASSPGGRNNYGYTF. The CDR3 coding sequence is TGTGCCAGCAGCCCCGGAGGGCGGAATAACTATGGCTACACCTTC.